This is a list of T cell receptor beta chains from one sample in a study of control samples from healthy donors and cancer patients. Repertoires were generated with immunoSEQ multiplex PCR, while TCRdb's copy carries only in-frame clones and drops some. Of around 170,000 clones listed, roughly 90% are singletons. Sequenced input: blood. The receptor set was obtained from a woman aged 45 to 65 in good health. Both conserved end residues are part of each CDR3. D genes are given only for firm matches. Size tells how often a clone was seen (once, few, many) or the class of an expanded clone, and some rows leave it out.

j_call: TRBJ2-1
v_call: TRBV28
clone_size: NA
d_call: NA
cdr3_nt: TGTGCCAGCAGGCCCAGGTTAGTGACCAACAATGAGCAGTTCTTC
cdr3_aa: CASRPRLVTNNEQFF

j_call: TRBJ1-2
v_call: TRBV7-3
clone_size: NA
d_call: NA
cdr3_nt: TGTGCCACACAACTGGGGGGCAGGAATGGCTACACCTTC
cdr3_aa: CATQLGGRNGYTF

j_call: TRBJ2-2
v_call: TRBV24-1
clone_size: NA
d_call: NA
cdr3_nt: TGTGCCACCAGTGAGGCCGGGACCGACACCGGGGAGCTGTTTTTT
cdr3_aa: CATSEAGTDTGELFF

j_call: TRBJ2-3
v_call: TRBV28
clone_size: once
d_call: TRBD2
cdr3_nt: TGTGCCAGCAGTTTCCTGTTTGCGGGAGTATCGATCGGTACGCAGTATTTT
cdr3_aa: CASSFLFAGVSIGTQYF

j_call: TRBJ1-5
v_call: TRBV30
clone_size: NA
d_call: NA
cdr3_nt: TGTGCCTGGAGTTCACAGGGAGACCAGCCCCAGCATTTT
cdr3_aa: CAWSSQGDQPQHF

j_call: TRBJ2-7
v_call: TRBV11-2
clone_size: NA
d_call: TRBD2
cdr3_nt: TGTGCCAGCAGCTTAGATCACCTAGCGGGAGCCTACGAGCAGTACTTC
cdr3_aa: CASSLDHLAGAYEQYF

j_call: TRBJ2-1
v_call: TRBV6-6
clone_size: NA
d_call: NA
cdr3_nt: TGTGCCAGCAGTTACGGCGCGGGGCAGTTCTTC
cdr3_aa: CASSYGAGQFF

j_call: TRBJ2-5
v_call: TRBV3-1/TRBV3-2
clone_size: NA
d_call: TRBD2
cdr3_nt: TGTGCCAGCAGCACACAACTAGCGGGCGTCAAGACCCAGTACTTC
cdr3_aa: CASSTQLAGVKTQYF

j_call: TRBJ2-1
v_call: TRBV7-8
clone_size: NA
d_call: TRBD2
cdr3_nt: TGTGCCAGCAGTCTCACTAGCGGGAGGTCCCATGAGCAGTTCTTC
cdr3_aa: CASSLTSGRSHEQFF

j_call: TRBJ1-1
v_call: TRBV18
clone_size: NA
d_call: NA
cdr3_nt: TGTGCCAGCTCACCCCTAAACAGGGACACTGAAGCTTTCTTT
cdr3_aa: CASSPLNRDTEAFF

j_call: TRBJ1-1
v_call: TRBV11-1
clone_size: NA
d_call: NA
cdr3_nt: TGTGCCAGCAGCTTGCTAGGCACTGAAGCTTTCTTT
cdr3_aa: CASSLLGTEAFF

j_call: TRBJ1-5
v_call: TRBV19
clone_size: once
d_call: TRBD1
cdr3_nt: TGTGCCAGTAGCCTGGGGACAGGGAGTTATCAGCCCCAGCATTTT
cdr3_aa: CASSLGTGSYQPQHF

j_call: TRBJ2-1
v_call: TRBV20-1
clone_size: few
d_call: NA
cdr3_nt: TGCAGTGCTAGAAGGACCTGGCGGCAGTTCTTC
cdr3_aa: CSARRTWRQFF

j_call: TRBJ2-1
v_call: TRBV11-3
clone_size: NA
d_call: NA
cdr3_nt: TGTGCCAGCAGCTTAGACGGGAATACCTACAATGAGCAGTTCTTC
cdr3_aa: CASSLDGNTYNEQFF

j_call: TRBJ2-6
v_call: TRBV7-3
clone_size: NA
d_call: NA
cdr3_nt: TGTGCCAGCGGCTCTGGGGCCAACGTCCTGACTTTC
cdr3_aa: CASGSGANVLTF

j_call: TRBJ1-5
v_call: TRBV6-6
clone_size: NA
d_call: NA
cdr3_nt: TGTGCCAGCAGTTACTCGCGGGCAGGGGATCAGCCCCAGCATTTT
cdr3_aa: CASSYSRAGDQPQHF

j_call: TRBJ2-1
v_call: TRBV7-8
clone_size: NA
d_call: TRBD2
cdr3_nt: TGTGCCAGCAGCTCCAGCGGGGGTATGTACAATGAGCAGTTCTTC
cdr3_aa: CASSSSGGMYNEQFF

j_call: TRBJ2-7
v_call: TRBV5-1
clone_size: NA
d_call: NA
cdr3_nt: TGCGCCAGCAGCTTGGACGGGAGTCTCATGGGGCAGTACTTC
cdr3_aa: CASSLDGSLMGQYF

j_call: TRBJ1-1
v_call: TRBV18
clone_size: NA
d_call: NA
cdr3_nt: TGTGCCAGCTCCAATATCAACACTGAAGCTTTCTTT
cdr3_aa: CASSNINTEAFF

j_call: TRBJ2-1
v_call: TRBV5-4
clone_size: NA
d_call: TRBD2
cdr3_nt: TGTGCCAGCAGACCTACGGGAGGGACCTACAATGAGCAGTTCTTC
cdr3_aa: CASRPTGGTYNEQFF

j_call: TRBJ2-3
v_call: TRBV5-4
clone_size: NA
d_call: TRBD2
cdr3_nt: TGTGCCAGCAGCTTTTATAGCGGGGTGGGCACAGATACGCAGTATTTT
cdr3_aa: CASSFYSGVGTDTQYF

j_call: TRBJ1-6
v_call: TRBV9
clone_size: NA
d_call: NA
cdr3_nt: TGTGCCAGCAGCGGGCCAGAATCACCCCTCCACTTT
cdr3_aa: CASSGPESPLHF

j_call: TRBJ1-1
v_call: TRBV28
clone_size: NA
d_call: NA
cdr3_nt: TGTGCCAGGGCCGGAGGGACTGAAGCTTTCTTT
cdr3_aa: CARAGGTEAFF

j_call: TRBJ2-7
v_call: TRBV28
clone_size: NA
d_call: TRBD2
cdr3_nt: TGTGCCAGCAGTTTAGCGGGAGAACCCTACGAGCAGTACTTC
cdr3_aa: CASSLAGEPYEQYF

j_call: TRBJ1-4
v_call: TRBV2
clone_size: many
d_call: NA
cdr3_nt: TGTGCCAGCAGTGAACAGCCGGGGCGAAAACTGTTTTTT
cdr3_aa: CASSEQPGRKLFF

j_call: TRBJ2-5
v_call: TRBV7-3
clone_size: NA
d_call: TRBD1
cdr3_nt: TGTGCCAGCACCCGTGGTGCAGGGGGCGCAGAGACCCAGTACTTC
cdr3_aa: CASTRGAGGAETQYF

j_call: TRBJ2-3
v_call: TRBV5-1
clone_size: NA
d_call: TRBD2
cdr3_nt: TGCGCCAGCAGCTTGACCCGTAGGACTAGCGGGACGGATACGCAGTATTTT
cdr3_aa: CASSLTRRTSGTDTQYF

j_call: TRBJ1-2
v_call: TRBV6-2/TRBV6-3
clone_size: NA
d_call: NA
cdr3_nt: TGTGCCAGCAGTTATGACGGCTACTATGGCTACACCTTC
cdr3_aa: CASSYDGYYGYTF

j_call: TRBJ2-1
v_call: TRBV5-4
clone_size: NA
d_call: NA
cdr3_nt: TGTGCCAGCAGCTTGGACGGTTTGAGCTCCTACAATGAGCAGTTCTTC
cdr3_aa: CASSLDGLSSYNEQFF

j_call: TRBJ2-7
v_call: TRBV7-2
clone_size: NA
d_call: NA
cdr3_nt: TGTGCCAGCAGCTTCATCCACGAGCAGTACTTC
cdr3_aa: CASSFIHEQYF

j_call: TRBJ1-1
v_call: TRBV5-1
clone_size: NA
d_call: NA
cdr3_nt: TGCGCCAGCAGCTCCTCGGGGCTCATGAACACTGAAGCTTTCTTT
cdr3_aa: CASSSSGLMNTEAFF

j_call: TRBJ2-7
v_call: TRBV6-5
clone_size: NA
d_call: NA
cdr3_nt: TGTGCCAGCAGTTACTCGTCAGCAGAGCTCTACGAGCAGTACTTC
cdr3_aa: CASSYSSAELYEQYF

j_call: TRBJ2-7
v_call: TRBV6-2/TRBV6-3
clone_size: NA
d_call: NA
cdr3_nt: TGTGCCAGCAGTCGGGGGCAGGGAGCCTACGAGCAGTACTTC
cdr3_aa: CASSRGQGAYEQYF

j_call: TRBJ2-5
v_call: TRBV6-5
clone_size: once
d_call: TRBD1
cdr3_nt: TGTGCCAGCAGTTACCGACAGGGAACGGGTGTAGAGACCCAGTACTTC
cdr3_aa: CASSYRQGTGVETQYF

j_call: TRBJ1-2
v_call: TRBV23-1
clone_size: NA
d_call: NA
cdr3_nt: TGCGCCAGCAGTCCTCACAGAAACTATGGCTACACCTTC
cdr3_aa: CASSPHRNYGYTF

j_call: TRBJ2-3
v_call: TRBV7-8
clone_size: NA
d_call: TRBD2
cdr3_nt: TGTGCCAGCAGCTCCCGACTAGCGGGGTCGGCAGATACGCAGTATTTT
cdr3_aa: CASSSRLAGSADTQYF